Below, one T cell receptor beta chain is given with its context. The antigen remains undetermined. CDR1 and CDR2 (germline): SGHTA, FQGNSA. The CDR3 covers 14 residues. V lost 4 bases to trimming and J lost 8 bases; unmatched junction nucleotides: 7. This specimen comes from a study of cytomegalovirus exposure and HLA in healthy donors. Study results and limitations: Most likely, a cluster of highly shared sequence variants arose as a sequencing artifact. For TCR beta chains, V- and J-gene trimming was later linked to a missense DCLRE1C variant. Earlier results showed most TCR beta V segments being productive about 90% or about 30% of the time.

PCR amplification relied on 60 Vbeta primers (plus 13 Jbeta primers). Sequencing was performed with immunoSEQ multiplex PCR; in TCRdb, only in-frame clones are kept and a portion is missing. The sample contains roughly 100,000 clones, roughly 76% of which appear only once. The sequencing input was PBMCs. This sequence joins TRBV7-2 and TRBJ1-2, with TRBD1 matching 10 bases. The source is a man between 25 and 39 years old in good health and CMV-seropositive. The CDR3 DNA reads TGTGCCAGCAGCTCCAACCGGGACAGGGGCGGCTACACCTTC. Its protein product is CASSSNRDRGGYTF.